The rows below give T cell receptor beta chains drawn from one sample of a study of OX40 agonist ivuxolimab in advanced cancers. Assay used: immunoSEQ multiplex PCR; TCRdb lists only in-frame clones, some missing. Of roughly 54,000 clones in the sample, 84% were seen once. The sample was CD4+ or CD8+ T cells sorted from blood, taken in a trial of the OX40 agonist ivuxolimab. Receptors originate from an adult with an advanced solid tumor such as melanoma, head and neck, liver or kidney cancer. Each CDR3 is given with its conserved first and last residue. D genes are given only for firm matches.

d_call,v_call,cdr3_aa
TRBD1,TRBV28,CASRDRGPYQETQYF
-,TRBV2,CASHRVRNQPQHF
TRBD2,TRBV11-2,CASSDLAGLGDEQFF
-,TRBV30,CAWSVGGRGPKSSYNEQFF
TRBD2,TRBV28,CASSLYASGGGETQYF
-,TRBV6-5,CASSTGPSGYTF
TRBD1,TRBV11-2,CASSVRLDRGLNTEAFF
-,TRBV20-1,CSARAINEQFF
-,TRBV7-8,CASKGGRHSRGTEAFF
-,TRBV6-5,CASSPDPIPGPGYTF
-,TRBV7-8,CASSLNGGTQEKLFF
-,TRBV10-3,CAITPKISYEQYF
-,TRBV7-9,CASSLGAQTEAFF